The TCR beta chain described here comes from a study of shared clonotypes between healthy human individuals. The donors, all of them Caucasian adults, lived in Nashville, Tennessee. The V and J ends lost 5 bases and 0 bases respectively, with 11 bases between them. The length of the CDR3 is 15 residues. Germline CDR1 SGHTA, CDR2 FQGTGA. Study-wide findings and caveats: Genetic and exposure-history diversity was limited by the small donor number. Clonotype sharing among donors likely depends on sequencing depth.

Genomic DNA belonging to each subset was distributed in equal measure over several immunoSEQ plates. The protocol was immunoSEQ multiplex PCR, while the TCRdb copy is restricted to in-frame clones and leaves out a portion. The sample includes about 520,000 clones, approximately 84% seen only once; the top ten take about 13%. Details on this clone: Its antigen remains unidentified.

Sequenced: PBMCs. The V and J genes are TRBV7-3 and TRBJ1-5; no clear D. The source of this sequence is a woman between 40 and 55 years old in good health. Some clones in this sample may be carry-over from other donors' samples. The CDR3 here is CASSPTANSNQPQHF. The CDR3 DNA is TGTGCCAGCAGCCCAACCGCAAATAGCAATCAGCCCCAGCATTTT. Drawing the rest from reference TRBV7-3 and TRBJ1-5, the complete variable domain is GAGVSQTPSNKVTEKGKYVELRCDPISGHTALYWYRQSLGQGPEFLIYFQGTGAADDSGLPNDRFFAVRPEGSVSTLKIQRTERGDSAVYLCASSPTANSNQPQHFGDGTRLSIL.